Listed below are T cell receptor beta chains from one sample, sequenced in a study of control samples from healthy donors and cancer patients. This table comes from immunoSEQ multiplex PCR, and its TCRdb copy is limited to in-frame clones, with some not included. Seen here are some 74,000 clones, 70% to 90% observed once, and the top ten hold around 5.7%. The material sequenced was blood. Source of these receptors: a woman aged 50 to 60 in good health. The CDR3 runs from the conserved cysteine through the conserved F or W. Clone size is shown for a subset of rows, as once, few, many or a class of expanded clone.

TRBJ1-6,TRBV18,few,CASSPFGNSPLHF
TRBJ1-5,TRBV2,.,CAGQQGPQHF
TRBJ1-3,TRBV20-1,once,CSGRFGNTIYF
TRBJ2-1,TRBV24-1,.,CATSDLVVPAEQFF
TRBJ2-6,TRBV19,.,CASSTRTSFPGANVLTF
TRBJ1-1,TRBV5-1,.,CASSWTGGTEAFF
TRBJ2-3,TRBV19,.,CASMASATDTQYF
TRBJ2-1,TRBV19,.,CASSISGQFNEQFF
TRBJ1-3,TRBV2,.,CASTGSGNTIYF
TRBJ1-4,TRBV9,.,CASSPRDMGIEKLFF
TRBJ1-1,TRBV3-1/TRBV3-2,.,CASSQEGRTEAFF
TRBJ2-2,TRBV19,.,CASSTVYLGVPGELFF
TRBJ2-1,TRBV9,.,CASRGGLYNEQFF
TRBJ2-7,TRBV6-5,.,CASSYGDTTFPSEQYF
TRBJ2-1,TRBV19,.,CASSAPPGGYNEQFF
TRBJ1-2,TRBV9,.,CASSVAAGPRGYTF
TRBJ1-1,TRBV6-6,.,CASSYSGPEAFF
TRBJ1-4,TRBV30,.,CAWSDDEKLFF
TRBJ1-4,TRBV2,.,CASSRTNEKLFF
TRBJ2-1,TRBV30,.,CAQTGASSYNEQFF
TRBJ1-6,TRBV10-3,.,CAIRDGTNSPLHF
TRBJ1-1,TRBV5-1,.,CASSSTRTGNTEAFF
TRBJ2-1,TRBV29-1,.,CSVELRRMGPSSYNEQFF
TRBJ2-7,TRBV11-2,.,CASSAGTVGDEQYF
TRBJ2-7,TRBV3-1/TRBV3-2,.,CASSQDPGQTSLTYF
TRBJ1-3,TRBV5-1,.,CASSLELSDSGNTIYF
TRBJ1-1,TRBV5-1,once,CASSPPRGGTEAFF
TRBJ1-2,TRBV3-1/TRBV3-2,.,CASSQYQGGGYTF
TRBJ1-2,TRBV6-5,.,CASSYGGAPEDGYTF
TRBJ1-6,TRBV30,.,CAWSVGRTSSYNSPLHF
TRBJ2-3,TRBV5-1,.,CASRTGLSTDTQYF
TRBJ2-3,TRBV24-1,.,CATSDWGSGGTDTQYF
TRBJ2-7,TRBV7-9,.,CASSLGTDSLPYEQYF
TRBJ2-1,TRBV9,.,CASSPGPYNEQFF
TRBJ1-4,TRBV10-3,.,CAISESENEKLFF
TRBJ1-6,TRBV4-1,.,CASSQERNSPLHF
TRBJ2-1,TRBV5-6,.,CASSLDWTDEQFF
TRBJ1-1,TRBV12-3/TRBV12-4,.,CASSLVMNTEAFF
TRBJ1-4,TRBV9,.,CASSVGRINEKLFF
TRBJ1-2,TRBV3-1/TRBV3-2,.,CASSLSTMANYGYTF
TRBJ1-4,TRBV5-6,.,CASSFSDEKLFF
TRBJ2-7,TRBV27,.,CASSFRTGPRRGYEQYF
TRBJ1-2,TRBV5-1,.,CASSLSRDRGNYGYTF
TRBJ1-6,TRBV6-1,.,CASSVISTGGTDNSPLHF
TRBJ2-1,TRBV6-1,.,CASSDLGQGPYNEQFF
TRBJ1-6,TRBV6-5,few,CASSPQTGAGSPLHF
TRBJ1-5,TRBV21-1,once,CASSLLTGQPQHF
TRBJ2-1,TRBV4-1,.,CASSQRDHEQFF
TRBJ2-7,TRBV5-5,.,CASSLAVGGYEQYF
TRBJ2-2,TRBV19,.,CASSGQPNTGELFF
TRBJ2-7,TRBV21-1,.,CASSKVTGLYEQYF
TRBJ2-3,TRBV6-1,.,CASREDVTHTQYF